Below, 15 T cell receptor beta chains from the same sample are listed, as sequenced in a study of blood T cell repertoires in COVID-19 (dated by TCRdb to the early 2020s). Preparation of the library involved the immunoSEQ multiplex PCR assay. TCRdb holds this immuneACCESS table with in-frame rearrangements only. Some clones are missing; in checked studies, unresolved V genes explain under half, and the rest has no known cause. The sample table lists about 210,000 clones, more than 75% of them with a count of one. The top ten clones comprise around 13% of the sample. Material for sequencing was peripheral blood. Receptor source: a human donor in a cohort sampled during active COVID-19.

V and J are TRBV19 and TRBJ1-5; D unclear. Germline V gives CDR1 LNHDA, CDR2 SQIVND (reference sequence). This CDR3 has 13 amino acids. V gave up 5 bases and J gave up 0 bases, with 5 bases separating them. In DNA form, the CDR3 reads TGTGCCAGTAGTCGGGGTAGCAATCAGCCCCAGCATTTT. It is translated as CASSRGSNQPQHF.

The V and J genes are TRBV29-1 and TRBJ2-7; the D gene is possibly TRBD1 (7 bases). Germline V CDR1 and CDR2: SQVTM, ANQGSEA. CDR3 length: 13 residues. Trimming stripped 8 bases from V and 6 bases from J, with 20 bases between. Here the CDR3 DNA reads TGCAGCACCGGGGGCAGGGGGTTGAGCGAGCAGTACTTC. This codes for CSTGGRGLSEQYF.

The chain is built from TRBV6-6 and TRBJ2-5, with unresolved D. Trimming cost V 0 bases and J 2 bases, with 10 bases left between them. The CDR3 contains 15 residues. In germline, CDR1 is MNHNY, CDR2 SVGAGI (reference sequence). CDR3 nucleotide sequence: TGTGCCAGCAGTTACTCTCGGCAGACACAAGAGACCCAGTACTTC. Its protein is CASSYSRQTQETQYF.

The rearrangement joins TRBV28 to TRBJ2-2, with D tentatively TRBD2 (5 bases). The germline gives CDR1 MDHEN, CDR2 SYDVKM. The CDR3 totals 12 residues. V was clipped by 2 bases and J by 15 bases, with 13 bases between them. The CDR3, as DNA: TGTGCCAGCAGTTTAGGTTTGGAGAGGGTGTTTTTT. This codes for CASSLGLERVFF.

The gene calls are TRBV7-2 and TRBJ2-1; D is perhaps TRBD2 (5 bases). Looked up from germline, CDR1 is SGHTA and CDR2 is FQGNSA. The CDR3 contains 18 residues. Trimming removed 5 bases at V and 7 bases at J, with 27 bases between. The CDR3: CASSLYGVRATSGNEQFF. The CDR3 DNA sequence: TGTGCCAGCAGCCTCTACGGTGTGCGGGCCACCTCGGGGAATGAGCAGTTCTTC. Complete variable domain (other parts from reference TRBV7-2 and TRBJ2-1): GAGVSQSPSNKVTEKGKDVELRCDPISGHTALYWYRQSLGQGLEFLIYFQGNSAPDKSGLPSDRFSAERTGGSVSTLTIQRTQQEDSAVYLCASSLYGVRATSGNEQFFGPGTRLTVL.

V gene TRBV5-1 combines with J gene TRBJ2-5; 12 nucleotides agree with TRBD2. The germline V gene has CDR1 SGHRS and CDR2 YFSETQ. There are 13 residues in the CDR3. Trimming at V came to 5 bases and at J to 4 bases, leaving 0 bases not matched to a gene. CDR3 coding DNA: TGCGCCAGCAGACTAGCGGGAGGAGAGACCCAGTACTTC. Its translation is CASRLAGGETQYF.

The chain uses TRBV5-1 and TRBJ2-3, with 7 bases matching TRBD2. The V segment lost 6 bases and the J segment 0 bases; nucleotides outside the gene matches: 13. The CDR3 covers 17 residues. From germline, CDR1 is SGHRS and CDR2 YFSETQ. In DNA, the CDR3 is TGCGCCAGCAAGCGAGCGGGGCCGTTCCAAAGCACAGATACGCAGTATTTT. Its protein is CASKRAGPFQSTDTQYF.

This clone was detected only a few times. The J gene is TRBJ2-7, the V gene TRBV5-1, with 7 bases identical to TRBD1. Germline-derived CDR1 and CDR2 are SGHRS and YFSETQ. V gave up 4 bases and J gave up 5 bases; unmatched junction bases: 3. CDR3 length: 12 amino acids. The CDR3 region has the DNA TGCGCCAGCAGCGCCCAGGGGGACGAGCAGTACTTC. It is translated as CASSAQGDEQYF. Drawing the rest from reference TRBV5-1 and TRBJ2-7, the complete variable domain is KAGVTQTPRYLIKTRGQQVTLSCSPISGHRSVSWYQQTPGQGLQFLFEYFSETQRNKGNFPGRFSGRQFSNSRSEMNVSTLELGDSALYLCASSAQGDEQYFGPGTRLTVT.

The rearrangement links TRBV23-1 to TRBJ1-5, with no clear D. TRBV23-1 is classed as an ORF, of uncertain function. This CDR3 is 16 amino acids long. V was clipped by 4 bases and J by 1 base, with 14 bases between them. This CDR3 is CASSLLNKRSNQPQHF. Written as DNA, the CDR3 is TGCGCCAGCAGTCTCCTCAACAAGCGAAGCAATCAGCCCCAGCATTTT.

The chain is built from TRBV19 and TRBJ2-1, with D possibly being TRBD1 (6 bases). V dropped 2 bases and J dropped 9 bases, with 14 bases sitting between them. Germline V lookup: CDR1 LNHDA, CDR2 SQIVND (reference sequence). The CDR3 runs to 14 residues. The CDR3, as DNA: TGTGCCAGTAGTATACTAGACAGGTCGGGTGAGCAGTTCTTC. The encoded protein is CASSILDRSGEQFF. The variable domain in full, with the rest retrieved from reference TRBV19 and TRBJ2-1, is DGGITQSPKYLFRKEGQNVTLSCEQNLNHDAMYWYRQDPGQGLRLIYYSQIVNDFQKGDIAEGYSVSREKKESFPLTVTSAQKNPTAFYLCASSILDRSGEQFFGPGTRLTVL.

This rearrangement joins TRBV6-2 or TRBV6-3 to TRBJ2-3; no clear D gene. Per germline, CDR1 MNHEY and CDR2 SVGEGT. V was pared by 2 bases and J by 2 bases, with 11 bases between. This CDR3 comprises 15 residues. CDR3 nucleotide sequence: TGTGCCAGCAGTTACCTCCCAGTGTACACAGATACGCAGTATTTT. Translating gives CASSYLPVYTDTQYF.

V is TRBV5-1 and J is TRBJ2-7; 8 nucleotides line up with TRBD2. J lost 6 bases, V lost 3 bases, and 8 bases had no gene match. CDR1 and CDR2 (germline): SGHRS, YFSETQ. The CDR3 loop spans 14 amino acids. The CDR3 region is CASSYTGGPSEQYF. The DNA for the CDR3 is TGCGCCAGCAGCTATACGGGAGGGCCTAGCGAGCAGTACTTC.

The CDR3 DNA follows: TGTGCCAGCAGTTTAATAGCTAGTACAGGGGAAGAGACCCAGTACTTC. The encoded protein is CASSLIASTGEETQYF. The chain joins TRBV27 to TRBJ2-5; 7 bases map to TRBD1. Germline V gene data show CDR1 as MNHEY and CDR2 as SMNVEV (reference sequence). The CDR3 length is 16 residues. V shed 2 bases and J 3 bases; nucleotides not matched to a gene: 9.

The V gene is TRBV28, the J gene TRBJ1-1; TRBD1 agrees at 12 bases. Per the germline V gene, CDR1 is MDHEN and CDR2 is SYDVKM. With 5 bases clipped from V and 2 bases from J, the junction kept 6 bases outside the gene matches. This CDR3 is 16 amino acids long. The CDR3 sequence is CASSLTGTGGNTEAFF. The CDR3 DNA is TGTGCCAGCAGTCTTACCGGGACAGGGGGCAACACTGAAGCTTTCTTT.

The CDR3 nucleotides are TGTGCCAGCAGGGCTGGACAGGGCAACACTGAAGCTTTCTTT. Protein: CASRAGQGNTEAFF. This chain links TRBV28 with TRBJ1-1; 8 nucleotides match TRBD1. This CDR3 has 14 amino acids. CDR1 is MDHEN, CDR2 SYDVKM, per germline. With 6 bases clipped from V and 2 bases from J, the junction kept 5 bases outside the gene matches.